This T cell receptor (beta chain) was profiled in a study of T cell repertoires in cytomegalovirus infection (dated by TCRdb to the late 2010s). With regard to the full study: The HLA type of each donor mattered for the analysis, because public TCR beta signatures pointed to carriage of CMV infection along with the matching HLA type.

Sequenced on an Illumina HiSeq 1500. In TCRdb, the public reads were trimmed at Q25 with fastp and aligned with MiXCR, with productive beta chains retained. Every CDR3 protein is listed once, alongside the most common genes and DNA of its rows. The sample table contains more than 250,000 distinct CDR3 sequences; only one count was recorded for roughly 13% of them. Roughly 8.9% of the sample is taken by the ten largest. General conclusions and limits of the study: Carriers of CMV infection plus the relevant HLA type were discriminated by the cumulative frequency of public TCR beta family members in the study cohort and in an independent roughly 400-donor cohort. In the ex vivo response, HLA-C-restricted CMV-specific TCR beta clonotypes were dominant, and in two of eight donors the single most frequent clonotype came from this HLA-C-restricted group.

The germline V gene encodes CDR1 MDHEN and CDR2 SYDVKM. The junction shows trimming of 3 bases on V and 3 bases on J, plus 20 bases between the germline ends. Including cysteine and phenylalanine, the CDR3 has 17 amino acids. Kept here is only the CDR3 DNA, which spans 51 bases and is read in frame from base 1. This clonotype was seen ten or more times. Its antigen has not been determined. Qualities for individual bases were not recorded, and no much larger clone is one base off. The chain is encoded by TRBV28 joined to TRBJ1-1; TRBD1 is perhaps the D gene, given 5 matching bases. This clonotype originated in a human donor in good health (CMV status not recorded). Some clones in this sample may be carry-over from other donors' samples. Material for sequencing was PBMCs. In nucleotide form, the sequence is TGTGCCAGCAGTTTCCCCAACGCGGGGGATCGGTACACTGAAGCTTTCTTT. Translated, it gives CASSFPNAGDRYTEAFF.